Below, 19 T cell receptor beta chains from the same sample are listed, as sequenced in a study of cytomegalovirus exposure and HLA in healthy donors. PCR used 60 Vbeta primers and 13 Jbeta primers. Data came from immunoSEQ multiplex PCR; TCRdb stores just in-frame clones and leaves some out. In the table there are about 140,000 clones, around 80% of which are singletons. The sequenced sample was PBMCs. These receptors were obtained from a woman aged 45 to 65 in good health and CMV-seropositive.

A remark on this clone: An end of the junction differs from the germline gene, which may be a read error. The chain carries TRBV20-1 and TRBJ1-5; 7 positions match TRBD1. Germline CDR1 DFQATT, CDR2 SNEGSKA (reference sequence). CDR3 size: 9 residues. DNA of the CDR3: TGCAGTGCTAGACCAGACAGGGATTTT. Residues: CSARPDRDF.

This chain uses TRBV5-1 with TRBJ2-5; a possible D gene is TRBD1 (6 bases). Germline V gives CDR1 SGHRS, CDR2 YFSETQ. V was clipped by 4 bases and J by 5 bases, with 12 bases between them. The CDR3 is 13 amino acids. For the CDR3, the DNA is TGCGCCAGCAGCCGTACAGGGTTGGAGACCCAGTACTTC. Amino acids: CASSRTGLETQYF.

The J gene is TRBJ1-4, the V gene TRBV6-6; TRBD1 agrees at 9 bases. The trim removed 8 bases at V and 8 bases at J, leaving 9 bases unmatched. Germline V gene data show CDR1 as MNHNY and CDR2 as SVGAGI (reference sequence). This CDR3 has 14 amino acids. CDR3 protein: CASASGTGNEKLFF. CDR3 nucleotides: TGTGCCAGCGCGAGCGGGACAGGGAACGAAAAACTGTTTTTT.

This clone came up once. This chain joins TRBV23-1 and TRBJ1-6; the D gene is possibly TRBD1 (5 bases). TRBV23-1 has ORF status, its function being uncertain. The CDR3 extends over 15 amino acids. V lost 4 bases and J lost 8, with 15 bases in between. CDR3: CASSRIGDWDSPLHF. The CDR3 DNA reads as TGCGCCAGCAGTCGAATCGGGGACTGGGATTCACCCCTCCACTTT.

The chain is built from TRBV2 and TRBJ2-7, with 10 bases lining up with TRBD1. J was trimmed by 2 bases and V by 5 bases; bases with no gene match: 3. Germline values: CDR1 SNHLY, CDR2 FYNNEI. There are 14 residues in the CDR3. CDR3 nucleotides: TGTGCCAGCAGTCGTGGACAGGGGGCCTACGAGCAGTACTTC. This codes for CASSRGQGAYEQYF.

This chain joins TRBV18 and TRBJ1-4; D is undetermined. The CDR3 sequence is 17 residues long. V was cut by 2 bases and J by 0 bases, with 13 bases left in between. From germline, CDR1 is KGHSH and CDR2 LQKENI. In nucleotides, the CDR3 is TGTGCCAGCTCACCAGTGGGGAGTTCCCCAACTAATGAAAAACTGTTTTTT. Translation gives CASSPVGSSPTNEKLFF.

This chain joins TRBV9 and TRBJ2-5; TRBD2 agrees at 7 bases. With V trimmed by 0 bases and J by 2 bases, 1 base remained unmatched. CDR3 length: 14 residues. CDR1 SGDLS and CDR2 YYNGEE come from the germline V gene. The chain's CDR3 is CASSVGGGQETQYF. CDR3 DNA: TGTGCCAGCAGCGTAGGGGGGGGACAAGAGACCCAGTACTTC. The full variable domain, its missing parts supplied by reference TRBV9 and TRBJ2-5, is DSGVTQTPKHLITATGQRVTLRCSPRSGDLSVYWYQQSLDQGLQFLIQYYNGEERAKGNILERFSAQQFPDLHSELNLSSLELGDSALYFCASSVGGGQETQYFGPGTRLLVL.

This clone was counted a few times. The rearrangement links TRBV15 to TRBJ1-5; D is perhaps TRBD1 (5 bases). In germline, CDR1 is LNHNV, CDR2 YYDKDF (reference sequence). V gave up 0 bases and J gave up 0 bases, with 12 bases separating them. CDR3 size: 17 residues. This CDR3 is CATSRDLIRGSNQPQHF. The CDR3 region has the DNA TGTGCCACCAGCAGAGATCTTATTAGGGGTAGCAATCAGCCCCAGCATTTT.

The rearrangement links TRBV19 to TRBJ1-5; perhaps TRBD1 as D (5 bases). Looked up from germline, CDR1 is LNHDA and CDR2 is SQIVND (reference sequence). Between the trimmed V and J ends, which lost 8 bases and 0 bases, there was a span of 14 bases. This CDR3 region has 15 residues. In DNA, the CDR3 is TGTGCCAGTGGTGCCCGACAGTATAGCAATCAGCCCCAGCATTTT. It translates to CASGARQYSNQPQHF.

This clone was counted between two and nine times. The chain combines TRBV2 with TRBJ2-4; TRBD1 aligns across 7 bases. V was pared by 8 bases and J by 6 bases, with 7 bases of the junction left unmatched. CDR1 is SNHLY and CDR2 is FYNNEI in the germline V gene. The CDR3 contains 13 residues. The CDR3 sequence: CASRRDSTNIQYF. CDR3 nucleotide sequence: TGTGCCAGCCGCCGGGACAGTACAAACATTCAGTACTTC.

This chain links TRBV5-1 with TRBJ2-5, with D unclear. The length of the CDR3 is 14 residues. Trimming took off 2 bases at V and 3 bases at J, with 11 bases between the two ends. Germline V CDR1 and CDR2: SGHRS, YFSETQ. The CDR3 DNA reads TGCGCCAGCAGCTTACTTCCAACCGAAGAGACCCAGTACTTC. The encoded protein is CASSLLPTEETQYF. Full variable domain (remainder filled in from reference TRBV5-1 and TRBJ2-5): KAGVTQTPRYLIKTRGQQVTLSCSPISGHRSVSWYQQTPGQGLQFLFEYFSETQRNKGNFPGRFSGRQFSNSRSEMNVSTLELGDSALYLCASSLLPTEETQYFGPGTRLLVL.

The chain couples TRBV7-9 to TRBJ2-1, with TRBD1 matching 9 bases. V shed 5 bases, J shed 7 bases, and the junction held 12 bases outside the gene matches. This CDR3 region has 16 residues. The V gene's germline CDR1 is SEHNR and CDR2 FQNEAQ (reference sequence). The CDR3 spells CASSHAGTGIWNEQFF. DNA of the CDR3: TGTGCCAGCAGCCACGCCGGGACAGGGATTTGGAATGAGCAGTTCTTC.

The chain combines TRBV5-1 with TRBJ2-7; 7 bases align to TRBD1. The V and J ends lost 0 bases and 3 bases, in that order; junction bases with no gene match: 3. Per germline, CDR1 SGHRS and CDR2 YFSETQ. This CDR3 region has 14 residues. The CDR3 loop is CASSLEGANYEQYF. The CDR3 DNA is TGCGCCAGCAGCTTGGAGGGGGCGAACTACGAGCAGTACTTC.

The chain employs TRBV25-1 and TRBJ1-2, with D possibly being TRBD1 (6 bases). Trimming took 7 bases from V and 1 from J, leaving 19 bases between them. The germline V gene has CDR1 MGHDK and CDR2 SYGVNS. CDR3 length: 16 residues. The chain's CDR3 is CASNRGGEGLNYGYTF. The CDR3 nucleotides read TGTGCCAGCAATAGGGGGGGCGAGGGGCTTAACTATGGCTACACCTTC.

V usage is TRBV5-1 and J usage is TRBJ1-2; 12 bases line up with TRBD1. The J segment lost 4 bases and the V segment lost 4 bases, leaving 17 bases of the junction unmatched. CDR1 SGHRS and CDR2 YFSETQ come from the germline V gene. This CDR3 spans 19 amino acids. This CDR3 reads CASSPWPKWDRGLGYGYTF. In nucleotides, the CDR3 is TGCGCCAGCAGCCCTTGGCCGAAATGGGACAGGGGGCTAGGCTATGGCTACACCTTC.

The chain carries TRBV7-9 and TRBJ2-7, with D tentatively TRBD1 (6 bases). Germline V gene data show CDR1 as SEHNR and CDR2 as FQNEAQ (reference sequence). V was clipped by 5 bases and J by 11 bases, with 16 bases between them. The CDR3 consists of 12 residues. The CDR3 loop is CASSDATGIKYF. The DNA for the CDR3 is TGTGCCAGCAGCGACGCCACAGGGATCAAGTACTTC. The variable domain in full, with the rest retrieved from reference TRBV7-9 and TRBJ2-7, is DTGVSQNPRHKITKRGQNVTFRCDPISEHNRLYWYRQTLGQGPEFLTYFQNEAQLEKSRLLSDRFSAERPKGSFSTLEIQRTEQGDSAMYLCASSDATGIKYFGPGTRLTVT.

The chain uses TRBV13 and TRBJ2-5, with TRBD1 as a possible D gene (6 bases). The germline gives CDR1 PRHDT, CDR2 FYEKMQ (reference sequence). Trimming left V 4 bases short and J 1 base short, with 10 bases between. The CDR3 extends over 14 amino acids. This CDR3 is CASSSEDSQETQYF. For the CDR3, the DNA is TGTGCCAGCAGCTCAGAGGACAGCCAAGAGACCCAGTACTTC.

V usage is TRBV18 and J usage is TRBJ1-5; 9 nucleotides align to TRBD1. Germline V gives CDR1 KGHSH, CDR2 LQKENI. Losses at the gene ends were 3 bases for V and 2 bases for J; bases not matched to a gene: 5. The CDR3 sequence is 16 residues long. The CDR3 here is CASSPGQGGGNQPQHF. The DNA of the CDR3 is TGTGCCAGCTCACCGGGACAGGGAGGCGGCAATCAGCCCCAGCATTTT.

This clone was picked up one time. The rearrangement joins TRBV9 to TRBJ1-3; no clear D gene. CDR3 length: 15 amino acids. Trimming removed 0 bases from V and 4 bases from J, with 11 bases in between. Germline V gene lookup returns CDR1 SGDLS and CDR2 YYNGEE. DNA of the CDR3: TGTGCCAGCAGCGTAGATCAGAGGGCAGGAAACACCATATATTTT. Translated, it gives CASSVDQRAGNTIYF.